This T cell receptor beta chain emerged from a study of molecular identifiers for immune sequencing clone quantification. The CDR3 length is 16 residues. Isolation of naive CD8 T cells was achieved by sorting on a CD8+CD4-CCR7+CD45RA+ phenotype. On this clonotype: A much bigger clone sits one base away, suggesting this may be a read error.

TCRdb processed the PCR reads anew with MiXCR; each CDR3 protein has one entry. The sample consists of nearly 650,000 distinct CDR3 sequences, roughly 25% of them appearing once. The sample taken for sequencing was naive CD8+ T cells from blood, with Jurkat cell RNA spiked in. The subset denotes: FACS-sorted CD8+CD4-CCR7+CD45RA+ naive T cells. The J gene is TRBJ2-4, the V gene TRBV21-1; TRBD1, as called in the table, went unchecked against the DNA. TRBV21-1 is given as a pseudogene. The origin of this receptor is a human donor in good health. Some libraries in this study had Jurkat cell RNA spiked in. CDR3 sequence (DNA): TGTGCCAGCAGCAAAAGGACAGAGCTAGCCAAAAACATTCAGTACTTC. Translated: CASSKRTELAKNIQYF.